This entry lists 21 T cell receptor beta chains sequenced from one sample in a study of T cell repertoires in ileal Crohn's disease. TCRdb's table, derived via immunoSEQ multiplex PCR, lists solely in-frame clones and lacks some. The sample yields 15,000 or so clones, 84% seen once. Sequencing used ileal tissue. These receptors were taken from an adult with Crohn's disease.

V gene TRBV2 combines with J gene TRBJ1-2, with TRBD1 identical over 10 bases. Germline V gene data show CDR1 as SNHLY and CDR2 as FYNNEI. V lost 0 bases, J lost 5 bases, and 3 bases stayed unmatched. There are 15 residues in the CDR3. CDR3 in DNA: TGTGCCAGCAGTGAAGCGGGGGGACAGGGGTATGGCTACACCTTC. Translation gives CASSEAGGQGYGYTF. Full variable domain (outside the CDR3, taken from reference TRBV2 and TRBJ1-2): EPEVTQTPSHQVTQMGQEVILRCVPISNHLYFYWYRQILGQKVEFLVSFYNNEISEKSEIFDDQFSVERPDGSNFTLKIRSTKLEDSAMYFCASSEAGGQGYGYTFGSGTRLTVV.

CDR3 DNA sequence: TGTGCCAGCAGTTCCCCAGGGACAGGGGGCACCGGGGAGCTGTTTTTT. Translating it yields CASSSPGTGGTGELFF. The J gene is TRBJ2-2, the V gene TRBV6-4, with 11 bases fitting TRBD1. J lost 4 bases, V lost 5 bases, and 6 bases had no gene match. This CDR3 has 16 residues. Germline CDR1 reads MRHNA; CDR2 reads SNTAGT.

The genes are TRBV4-3 and TRBJ1-2; D is ambiguous. Trimming took 0 bases from V and 3 from J, leaving 5 bases between them. Germline V CDR1 and CDR2: LGHNA, YSLEER. This CDR3 has 13 residues. The CDR3 region is CASSQDQYYGYTF. The DNA of the CDR3 is TGCGCCAGCAGCCAAGATCAGTACTATGGCTACACCTTC.

The rearrangement links TRBV7-2 to TRBJ2-4, with D possibly TRBD2 on 5 matching bases. The V end was cut by 1 base, the J end by 7 bases, with 14 bases between. Germline V lookup: CDR1 SGHTA, CDR2 FQGNSA. The CDR3 contains 15 residues. The CDR3 loop is CASSLVTGMRNIQYF. CDR3 sequence (DNA): TGTGCCAGCAGCTTAGTTACGGGAATGAGGAACATTCAGTACTTC.

V is TRBV7-8 and J is TRBJ2-1; 12 bases fit TRBD2. The V and J ends lost 5 bases and 4 bases, in that order; junction bases with no gene match: 18. Germline assignment: CDR1 SGHVS and CDR2 FQNEAQ. The CDR3 has 20 amino acids. CDR3 DNA: TGTGCCAGCAGCCCAAGGGGCTTTCGGACTAGCGGGATTTTTTACAATGAGCAGTTCTTC. Translated: CASSPRGFRTSGIFYNEQFF.

The chain couples TRBV30 to TRBJ1-2; D is unresolved. V was trimmed by 3 bases and J by 10 bases, leaving 12 bases between them. The CDR3 length is 11 residues. CDR1 is GTSNPN, CDR2 SVGIG, per germline (reference sequence). CDR3 sequence reads: CAWRIGGDYTF. CDR3 nucleotide sequence: TGTGCCTGGAGAATAGGAGGTGACTACACCTTC. Filled out from reference TRBV30 and TRBJ1-2, the complete variable domain reads SQTIHQWPATLVQPVGSPLSLECTVEGTSNPNLYWYRQAAGRGLQLLFYSVGIGQISSEVPQNLSASRPQDRQFILSSKKLLLSDSGFYLCAWRIGGDYTFGSGTRLTVV.

This rearrangement joins TRBV4-3 to TRBJ1-4; D ambiguous. Deletions cut 0 bases from V and 4 bases from J, with 9 bases between. The germline V gene has CDR1 LGHNA and CDR2 YSLEER. The CDR3 spans 15 residues. The CDR3 loop is CASSQETGVNEKLFF. In DNA, the CDR3 is TGCGCCAGCAGCCAAGAAACCGGGGTTAATGAAAAACTGTTTTTT.

The J gene is TRBJ1-1, the V gene TRBV6-6; D call uncertain. The CDR3 has 14 amino acids. The germline V gene has CDR1 MNHNY and CDR2 SVGAGI (reference sequence). V was clipped by 0 bases and J by 3 bases, with 8 bases between them. DNA for the CDR3: TGTGCCAGCAGTTACTCCGAGGTCGACACTGAAGCTTTCTTT. Its protein product is CASSYSEVDTEAFF.

This chain uses TRBV5-6 with TRBJ2-7, with D tentatively TRBD1 (6 bases). V was shortened by 6 bases and J by 3 bases, with 22 bases between the two germline ends. The CDR3 extends over 16 amino acids. Germline V gives CDR1 SGHDT, CDR2 YYEEEE. The CDR3 bases are TGTGCCAGCACCAAGGTCAAGGGGGAGTCCAGCTACGAGCAGTACTTC. This encodes CASTKVKGESSYEQYF.

The chain joins TRBV6-5 to TRBJ1-6; TRBD1 matches at 7 bases. Germline V gene sequence: CDR1 MNHEY, CDR2 SVGAGI. This CDR3 is 15 amino acids long. V lost 4 bases and J lost 10; bases outside the gene matches: 10. In DNA form, the CDR3 reads TGTGCCAGCAGTTTCAGACAGGGTAAAGAATCACCCCTCCACTTT. Translated: CASSFRQGKESPLHF.

V is TRBV28 and J is TRBJ1-4, with D possibly TRBD1 on 5 matching bases. Germline lookup yields CDR1 MDHEN and CDR2 SYDVKM. The CDR3 is made up of 16 amino acids. V was cut by 5 bases and J by 7 bases, with 20 bases left in between. The CDR3 bases are TGTGCCAGCAGTCCGACCGACAGCCTCTGGGGTGAAAAACTGTTTTTT. Protein product: CASSPTDSLWGEKLFF.

V gene TRBV9 combines with J gene TRBJ1-1; no firm D call. The CDR3 has 16 residues. V was clipped by 0 bases and J by 3 bases, with 15 bases between them. Germline CDR1 and CDR2: SGDLS and YYNGEE. The CDR3 nucleotides are TGTGCCAGCAGCGTAGCTGGGAGGGTGAGAGACACTGAAGCTTTCTTT. This codes for CASSVAGRVRDTEAFF. Looking up the rest from reference TRBV9 and TRBJ1-1 gives the full variable domain: DSGVTQTPKHLITATGQRVTLRCSPRSGDLSVYWYQQSLDQGLQFLIQYYNGEERAKGNILERFSAQQFPDLHSELNLSSLELGDSALYFCASSVAGRVRDTEAFFGQGTRLTVV.

The chain recombines TRBV11-1 with TRBJ2-3; 9 bases align to TRBD2. V shed 5 bases and J 2 bases; nucleotides not matched to a gene: 11. The CDR3 is made up of 17 amino acids. Germline V lookup: CDR1 SGHAT, CDR2 FQDESV (reference sequence). The CDR3: CASSRSGRGGFTDTQYF. CDR3 coding DNA: TGTGCCAGCAGCCGCTCCGGGCGGGGGGGATTCACAGATACGCAGTATTTT.

The chain is built from TRBV7-3 and TRBJ2-1, with 8 bases matching TRBD2. The germline CDR1 and CDR2 sequences are SGHTA and FQGTGA. With V trimmed by 5 bases and J by 6 bases, 6 bases remained unmatched. CDR3 length: 14 amino acids. CDR3 protein: CASSPSGGGNEQFF. CDR3 bases: TGTGCCAGCAGCCCGTCGGGAGGGGGCAATGAGCAGTTCTTC.

This chain links TRBV9 with TRBJ1-3, with D perhaps matching TRBD1 (5 bases). The CDR3 covers 15 residues. Trimming shortened V by 5 bases and J by 1 base, and 13 bases separated the two germline ends. Germline lookup yields CDR1 SGDLS and CDR2 YYNGEE. The CDR3 sequence: CASSLTAPSGNTIYF. For the CDR3, the DNA is TGTGCCAGCAGTTTGACAGCGCCTTCTGGAAACACCATATATTTT.

This sequence joins TRBV4-3 and TRBJ1-2; 9 nucleotides line up with TRBD1. J was trimmed by 5 bases and V by 0 bases; bases with no gene match: 7. Germline CDR1 and CDR2: LGHNA and YSLEER. The CDR3 length is 16 residues. The CDR3 nucleotides are TGCGCCAGCAGCCAAGATAGCGTTGGACAGGGGTATGGCTACACCTTC. It is translated as CASSQDSVGQGYGYTF.

V and J are TRBV4-2 and TRBJ2-7, with 15 bases fitting TRBD2. This CDR3 region has 19 residues. Germline trimming cut 1 base from V and 6 bases from J; bases unmatched to any gene: 13. Germline V gene data show CDR1 as LGHNA and CDR2 as YNFKEQ. CDR3 residues: CASSQVGTSGGLWSVEQYF. CDR3 coding DNA: TGTGCCAGCAGCCAAGTGGGGACTAGCGGGGGGCTATGGTCAGTCGAGCAGTACTTC.

J is TRBJ1-1 and V is TRBV6-6; possibly TRBD1 for D (5 bases). Trimming left V 7 bases short and J 3 bases short, with 18 bases between. Per germline, CDR1 MNHNY and CDR2 SVGAGI (reference sequence). The CDR3 extends over 15 amino acids. The CDR3 loop is CASTKFGTGDTEAFF. DNA of the CDR3: TGTGCCAGCACCAAATTCGGCACGGGGGACACTGAAGCTTTCTTT.

The J gene is TRBJ2-7, the V gene TRBV5-1; 8 bases match TRBD2. Germline lookup yields CDR1 SGHRS and CDR2 YFSETQ. V dropped 4 bases and J dropped 3; count of bases not matched to a gene: 3. The CDR3 length is 13 residues. CDR3 amino acids: CASSPGLDYEQYF. DNA for the CDR3: TGCGCCAGCAGCCCGGGACTAGACTACGAGCAGTACTTC. Looking up the rest from reference TRBV5-1 and TRBJ2-7 gives the full variable domain: KAGVTQTPRYLIKTRGQQVTLSCSPISGHRSVSWYQQTPGQGLQFLFEYFSETQRNKGNFPGRFSGRQFSNSRSEMNVSTLELGDSALYLCASSPGLDYEQYFGPGTRLTVT.

The rearrangement links TRBV7-6 to TRBJ1-6, with 7 bases fitting TRBD1. The V gene end was trimmed by 1 base and the J gene end by 6 bases; junction bases not matched to a gene: 3. There are 15 residues in the CDR3. Germline assignment: CDR1 SGHVS and CDR2 FNYEAQ. The CDR3 DNA is TGTGCCAGCAGCTTAGAGGGACAGATTAATTCACCCCTCCACTTT. Amino acids: CASSLEGQINSPLHF.

This rearrangement joins TRBV5-4 to TRBJ1-1; D unresolved. The CDR3 totals 12 residues. The germline V gene has CDR1 SGHNT and CDR2 YYREEE (reference sequence). V gave up 5 bases and J gave up 4 bases, with 9 bases separating them. CDR3 region: CASREPGTEAFF. For the CDR3, the DNA is TGTGCCAGCAGGGAGCCGGGCACTGAAGCTTTCTTT.